The 26 T cell receptor beta chains in this list originate from one sample, sequenced in a study of response to subunit inactivated influenza vaccine. TCRdb reanalysed the RT-PCR reads using MiXCR and keeps one entry per CDR3 protein. Of hundreds of thousands of distinct CDR3 sequences listed, 10% to 15% are singletons. The source material was PBMCs from blood, sampled about 40 days after vaccination. These receptors came from a man aged 50-60 years who received an inactivated influenza vaccine.

The table lists this clonotype with a few counts. The rearrangement links TRBV20-1 to TRBJ2-2; TRBD1 aligns across 9 bases. Germline V gene sequence: CDR1 DFQATT, CDR2 SNEGSKA (reference sequence). This CDR3 region has 17 residues. After removal of 0 bases from V and 3 bases from J, the junction contained 8 bases not matched to a gene. CDR3 bases: TGCAGTGCTAGAGATGTACTACAGGGGGCTGACACCGGGGAGCTGTTTTTT. Its protein product is CSARDVLQGADTGELFF.

This clonotype was recorded many times. V is TRBV12-3 or TRBV12-4 and J is TRBJ2-1, with no clear D. V lost 6 bases to trimming and J lost 5 bases, with 14 bases between them. This CDR3 is built from 14 residues. CDR3 protein: CASSPPLFNNEQFF. The CDR3 coding sequence is TGTGCCAGCAGCCCGCCGCTCTTCAACAATGAGCAGTTCTTC.

V is TRBV4-3 and J is TRBJ2-6; no clear D. Germline assignment: CDR1 LGHNA and CDR2 YSLEER. The ends were cut back, 2 bases at V and 0 bases at J, with 5 bases in the middle. The CDR3 spans 15 residues. CDR3 sequence: CASSQLNSGANVLTF. Here the CDR3 DNA reads TGCGCCAGCAGCCAACTCAACTCTGGGGCCAACGTCCTGACTTTC.

The table lists this clonotype with a few counts. The rearrangement links TRBV5-1 to TRBJ1-2; D not certain. V lost 1 base and J lost 0, with 7 bases in between. Germline V lookup: CDR1 SGHRS, CDR2 YFSETQ. This CDR3 contains 14 residues. CDR3 in amino acids: CASSLSATNYGYTF. The CDR3 DNA reads as TGCGCCAGCAGCTTGTCTGCGACTAACTATGGCTACACCTTC.

The table lists this clonotype with many counts. The V call is TRBV29-1, the J call TRBJ2-7; 7 bases align to TRBD1. J gave up 2 bases and V 7 bases, and 5 bases lay outside the gene matches. The germline V gene encodes CDR1 SQVTM and CDR2 ANQGSEA. CDR3 size: 12 residues. The CDR3 DNA is TGCAGCGCCGGGGACAGCCCCTACGAGCAGTACTTC. Translation gives CSAGDSPYEQYF.

This clonotype was counted a few times. The chain carries TRBV5-1 and TRBJ2-3; D gene ambiguous. The CDR3 covers 15 residues. V gave up 0 bases and J gave up 0 bases, with 8 bases separating them. From germline, CDR1 is SGHRS and CDR2 YFSETQ. CDR3 protein: CASSLDVWSTDTQYF. The CDR3 DNA reads TGCGCCAGCAGCTTGGATGTCTGGAGCACAGATACGCAGTATTTT. The full variable domain, completed using reference TRBV5-1 and TRBJ2-3, is KAGVTQTPRYLIKTRGQQVTLSCSPISGHRSVSWYQQTPGQGLQFLFEYFSETQRNKGNFPGRFSGRQFSNSRSEMNVSTLELGDSALYLCASSLDVWSTDTQYFGPGTRLTVL.

CDR3 region: CASSLDLGESTGELFF. In nucleotides, the CDR3 is TGTGCCAGCAGCTTAGATCTGGGGGAATCCACCGGGGAGCTGTTTTTT. The chain employs TRBV11-2 and TRBJ2-2; D possibly uses TRBD1 or TRBD2 (5 bases each). Germline V lookup: CDR1 SGHAT, CDR2 FQNNGV. There are 16 residues in the CDR3. Trimming took 0 bases from V and 4 from J, leaving 12 bases between them.

This clonotype has at least ten counts. The V and J genes are TRBV7-2 and TRBJ1-4, with D perhaps matching TRBD1 (5 bases). The CDR3 loop spans 15 amino acids. Germline V CDR1 and CDR2: SGHTA, FQGNSA. Trimming removed 3 bases at V and 5 bases at J, with 13 bases between. The CDR3, as DNA: TGTGCCAGCAGCTTGGCGAACAGGATCAATGAAAAACTGTTTTTT. Amino acids: CASSLANRINEKLFF.

V is TRBV5-1 and J is TRBJ2-5; D might be TRBD2 (5 bases). Germline-derived CDR1 and CDR2 are SGHRS and YFSETQ. The CDR3 totals 14 residues. The germline V and J ends were trimmed by 4 bases and 0 bases, with 10 bases remaining between them. The CDR3 bases are TGCGCCAGCAGCCCGGAGGTGTACCAAGAGACCCAGTACTTC. Its protein product is CASSPEVYQETQYF.

This clonotype was recorded at least ten times. The V gene is TRBV5-1, the J gene TRBJ2-5, with 9 bases aligning to TRBD1. The germline V gene encodes CDR1 SGHRS and CDR2 YFSETQ. Trimming cost V 2 bases and J 4 bases; bases outside gene matches: 6. The CDR3 length is 15 residues. The CDR3 coding sequence is TGCGCCAGCAGCTTTGGTGGACAGGGGTCAGAGACCCAGTACTTC. Amino acids: CASSFGGQGSETQYF. The full variable domain, its missing parts supplied by reference TRBV5-1 and TRBJ2-5, is KAGVTQTPRYLIKTRGQQVTLSCSPISGHRSVSWYQQTPGQGLQFLFEYFSETQRNKGNFPGRFSGRQFSNSRSEMNVSTLELGDSALYLCASSFGGQGSETQYFGPGTRLLVL.

Only a few counts were recorded for this clonotype. The V gene is TRBV6-1, the J gene TRBJ1-2, with TRBD1 matching over 7 bases. V gave up 7 bases and J gave up 8 bases; unmatched junction bases: 10. Germline loops: CDR1 MNHNS, CDR2 SASEGT. The CDR3 has 13 residues. The CDR3 sequence: CASTIDRARGYTF. The CDR3 DNA reads TGTGCCAGCACGATCGACAGGGCAAGAGGCTACACCTTC.

The rearrangement joins TRBV29-1 to TRBJ2-5, with D perhaps assigned TRBD1 or TRBD2 (5 bases each). Trimming removed 3 bases from V and 1 base from J, with 12 bases in between. Germline assignment: CDR1 SQVTM and CDR2 ANQGSEA. This CDR3 region has 14 residues. The CDR3 here is CSVEGRAIQETQYF. For the CDR3, the DNA is TGCAGCGTTGAGGGGCGGGCAATCCAAGAGACCCAGTACTTC. Together with reference TRBV29-1 and TRBJ2-5, the CDR3 gives the full variable domain: SAVISQKPSRDICQRGTSLTIQCQVDSQVTMMFWYRQQPGQSLTLIATANQGSEATYESGFVIDKFPISRPNLTFSTLTVSNMSPEDSSIYLCSVEGRAIQETQYFGPGTRLLVL.

In this sample, this clonotype turned up many times. J is TRBJ2-3 and V is TRBV20-1, with 7 positions matching TRBD1. CDR3 length: 14 residues. Germline V gene data show CDR1 as DFQATT and CDR2 as SNEGSKA (reference sequence). V shed 6 bases and J 2 bases; nucleotides not matched to a gene: 8. This chain's CDR3 is CSASGGDVTDTQYF. CDR3 DNA: TGCAGTGCCTCAGGGGGAGACGTCACAGATACGCAGTATTTT.

This clonotype showed up just a few times. This chain links TRBV20-1 with TRBJ1-2; D gene unclear. The length of the CDR3 is 14 residues. The germline gives CDR1 DFQATT, CDR2 SNEGSKA (reference sequence). Trimming stripped 1 base from V and 5 bases from J, with 14 bases between. DNA for the CDR3: TGCAGTGCTAGAGCATTTAACAGACCTTATGGCTACACCTTC. This codes for CSARAFNRPYGYTF.

The table lists this clonotype with a few counts. The chain joins TRBV12-3 or TRBV12-4 to TRBJ2-1; TRBD1 matches 7 bases. V was clipped by 6 bases and J by 5 bases; unmatched bases: 10. The CDR3 runs 15 residues. CDR3 residues: CASRDPGQPDNEQFF. The CDR3 DNA sequence: TGTGCCAGCAGAGACCCGGGACAGCCGGACAATGAGCAGTTCTTC.

This clonotype turned up a few times. The V and J genes are TRBV20-1 and TRBJ2-7; no clear D. Germline V gene lookup returns CDR1 DFQATT and CDR2 SNEGSKA (reference sequence). The CDR3 consists of 13 residues. The ends were cut back, 6 bases at V and 2 bases at J, with 14 bases in the middle. This CDR3 reads CSAPTGSTYEQYF. CDR3 DNA: TGCAGTGCCCCAACGGGCTCCACCTACGAGCAGTACTTC.

This clonotype has more than one count but fewer than ten. The rearrangement uses TRBV10-3 and TRBJ2-7; 7 nucleotides agree with TRBD2. In germline, CDR1 is ENHRY, CDR2 SYGVKD. Trimming at V came to 2 bases and at J to 0 bases, leaving 19 bases not matched to a gene. This CDR3 has 20 amino acids. The DNA of the CDR3 is TGTGCCATCAGTGAGAATTTCCGCGCCCTTTCGGGACTAATCTCCTACGAGCAGTACTTC. This translates into CAISENFRALSGLISYEQYF.

This clonotype was found many times. The rearrangement links TRBV5-1 to TRBJ2-5; 7 bases are shared with TRBD1. The CDR3 is 14 amino acids. Germline CDR1 is SGHRS and CDR2 is YFSETQ. The ends lost 4 bases at V and 2 bases at J; junction bases unmatched: 5. Here the CDR3 DNA reads TGCGCCAGCAGCACGGGACAGCAACAAGAGACCCAGTACTTC. Amino acid sequence: CASSTGQQQETQYF.

This clonotype was counted a few times. The V and J genes are TRBV5-1 and TRBJ2-3; D call uncertain. There are 17 residues in the CDR3. The germline V gene has CDR1 SGHRS and CDR2 YFSETQ. Trimming shortened V by 0 bases and J by 0 bases, and 14 bases separated the two germline ends. CDR3 in amino acids: CASSLAFGDPSTDTQYF. As DNA, the CDR3 is TGCGCCAGCAGCTTGGCCTTTGGCGATCCTAGCACAGATACGCAGTATTTT.

This clonotype was observed a handful of times. V gene TRBV6-5 combines with J gene TRBJ2-7; D is possibly TRBD1 (6 bases). V was shortened by 0 bases and J by 5 bases, with 17 bases between the two germline ends. The CDR3 is 16 residues long. Germline V CDR1 and CDR2: MNHEY, SVGAGI. The DNA of the CDR3 is TGTGCCAGCAGTTACTCGAGAGACAGGCGGCGGAACGAGCAGTACTTC. Translated: CASSYSRDRRRNEQYF.

This clonotype was observed many times. This chain joins TRBV29-1 and TRBJ2-5, with 8 bases lining up with TRBD2. The CDR3 runs to 14 residues. V lost 6 bases and J lost 0; bases outside the gene matches: 6. The V gene's germline CDR1 is SQVTM and CDR2 ANQGSEA. CDR3 residues: CSVSSGAYQETQYF. The DNA of the CDR3 is TGCAGCGTGAGTAGCGGGGCCTACCAAGAGACCCAGTACTTC.

This clonotype was seen more than once but under ten times. V is TRBV20-1 and J is TRBJ2-1; D ambiguous. Germline CDR1 DFQATT, CDR2 SNEGSKA (reference sequence). V lost 6 bases and J lost 3, with 21 bases in between. The CDR3 runs 16 residues. CDR3 residues: CSAPSLLRSFYNEQFF. In DNA, the CDR3 is TGCAGTGCCCCGTCACTCCTCAGGAGCTTCTACAATGAGCAGTTCTTC.

The chain has TRBV29-1 and TRBJ2-2; D is possibly TRBD2 (7 bases). In germline, CDR1 is SQVTM, CDR2 ANQGSEA. V was cut by 7 bases and J by 6 bases, with 21 bases left in between. CDR3 length equals 15 residues. The CDR3 DNA follows: TGCAGCGCCGACTATGGGGGCGCGGGGGCCGGGGAGCTGTTTTTT. Protein: CSADYGGAGAGELFF.

This clonotype was counted between two and nine times. CDR3: CASSATTESWGGYTF. CDR3 nucleotide sequence: TGTGCCAGCAGCGCCACGACGGAGAGTTGGGGAGGCTACACCTTC. The chain links TRBV9 to TRBJ1-2, with D hard to call. Per germline, CDR1 SGDLS and CDR2 YYNGEE. The V gene lost 3 bases and the J gene lost 8 bases, with 20 bases spanning the gap. The CDR3 sequence is 15 residues long.

The genes are TRBV6-2 or TRBV6-3 and TRBJ2-7; 7 positions agree with TRBD2. Per the germline V gene, CDR1 is MNHEY and CDR2 is SVGEGT. The CDR3 spans 15 residues. V dropped 2 bases and J dropped 2; count of bases not matched to a gene: 6. The CDR3 here is CASSYVWTRAYEQYF. In DNA, the CDR3 is TGTGCCAGCAGTTACGTTTGGACTAGAGCCTACGAGCAGTACTTC.

V usage is TRBV14 and J usage is TRBJ2-7, with 11 bases matching TRBD2. Per the germline V gene, CDR1 is SGHDN and CDR2 is FVKESK. The CDR3 length is 19 residues. The V gene end was trimmed by 2 bases and the J gene end by 5 bases; junction bases not matched to a gene: 17. The CDR3 coding sequence is TGTGCCAGCAGCCAAAGACCGGGACTAGCGGTTGAGGAAGGAAACGAGCAGTACTTC. Amino acids: CASSQRPGLAVEEGNEQYF.